The present TCR beta chain was sequenced within a study of type 1 regulatory T cells. Study-wide background: T-allo10 is a Tr1-enriched, alloantigen-specific CD4 T cell product made in vitro.

The CDR3 covers 17 residues. Germline V gives CDR1 ENHRY, CDR2 SYGVKD. Trimming shortened V by 5 bases and J by 2 bases, and 21 bases separated the two germline ends. TCRdb processed the reads anew with MiXCR; each CDR3 protein has one entry. The sample includes some 20,000 distinct CDR3 sequences, approximately 44% of them seen just once. This clonotype appeared a few times. Antigen: not known. The rearrangement links TRBV10-3 to TRBJ2-5; D is perhaps TRBD2 (6 bases). This TCR was recovered from a human donor in good health. Sequencing was carried out using cultured T cells, either the whole culture or a sorted T cell fraction (not recorded which). DNA for the CDR3: TGTGCCATCAGTCCCCTTCAGACGTTGGGGGGTCAAGAGACCCAGTACTTC. This sequence encodes CAISPLQTLGGQETQYF.